Shown below are 26 T cell receptor beta chains from a single sample sequenced in a study of tumor-infiltrating lymphocytes in primary liver carcinoma. The investigators made TCR beta cDNA from around 540 ng total RNA, using a constant-region primer. Libraries for TCR beta were built through three nested multiplex PCR rounds, which together made up a slightly modified ARM-PCR procedure. PCR rounds one and two used TRBV1-TRBV30 forward primers with a C-beta reverse primer for about 11 cycles each. One entry per CDR3 protein, called by TCRdb with MiXCR from the multiplex PCR reads. The sample has approximately 120,000 distinct CDR3 sequences; roughly three fifths are singletons. RNA and DNA were co-extracted from approximately 20-30 mg of unsorted bulk tissue. Sequencing input: liver tumor tissue from sampling region 3. Specified subset: tumor region T3, left-lateral pole. The source is an older woman with primary liver carcinoma and hepatitis B virus infection.

This clonotype was observed at least ten times. This chain joins TRBV10-2 and TRBJ2-5, with D perhaps TRBD2 (5 bases). The CDR3 totals 13 residues. Germline values: CDR1 WSHSY, CDR2 SAAADI. Trimming removed 6 bases at V and 4 bases at J, with 12 bases between. The CDR3 sequence is CASRLGPTETQYF. CDR3 nucleotides: TGCGCCAGCAGACTAGGGCCAACAGAGACCCAGTACTTC.

The chain uses TRBV4-1 and TRBJ1-1; the D gene is possibly TRBD1 (5 bases). This CDR3 contains 20 residues. V was pared by 3 bases and J by 5 bases, with 31 bases between. Germline V gene lookup returns CDR1 MGHRA and CDR2 YSYEKL. CDR3 DNA sequence: TGCGCCAGCAGCCATCTACTAGTCTCGTATCATACAGGTGGCTATACTGAAGCTTTCTTT. Protein: CASSHLLVSYHTGGYTEAFF.

This clonotype was seen many times. The chain is built from TRBV12-3 or TRBV12-4 and TRBJ1-5, with D perhaps matching TRBD1 (5 bases). The CDR3 is 13 amino acids. Trimming took 5 bases from V and 4 from J, leaving 9 bases between them. The CDR3 loop reads CASSHQGNQPQHF. For the CDR3, the DNA is TGTGCCAGCAGTCATCAGGGAAATCAGCCCCAGCATTTT.

This clonotype was observed a handful of times. The chain links TRBV28 to TRBJ2-3; D remains unclear. The V end lost 9 bases, the J end lost 5 bases, and 15 bases lay between the germline ends. Germline CDR1 is MDHEN and CDR2 is SYDVKM. The CDR3 consists of 13 residues. The CDR3 nucleotides are TGTGCCAGTCTCTCCGGGTCCCGAGATACGCAGTATTTT. Amino acid sequence: CASLSGSRDTQYF.

A note on this clonotype: This may be a read error: a much more frequent sequence differs by one nucleotide. This chain uses TRBV5-6 with TRBJ2-3, with 9 bases that match TRBD2. CDR1 SGHDT and CDR2 YYEEEE come from the germline V gene. The V segment lost 4 bases and the J segment 6 bases; nucleotides outside the gene matches: 15. CDR3 length equals 17 residues. The chain's CDR3 is CASSLGTSTVLKDTQYF. The CDR3 DNA follows: TGTGCCAGCAGCCTGGGGACTAGCACAGTCCTAAAGGATACGCAGTATTTT. The full variable domain, with the rest looked up from reference TRBV5-6 and TRBJ2-3, is DAGVTQSPTHLIKTRGQQVTLRCSPKSGHDTVSWYQQALGQGPQFIFQYYEEEERQRGNFPDRFSGHQFPNYSSELNVNALLLGDSALYLCASSLGTSTVLKDTQYFGPGTRLTVL.

A remark on this clonotype: A junction end diverges from the germline sequence, so it may reflect a read error. The rearrangement links TRBV28 to TRBJ2-1, with TRBD1 identical over 8 bases. CDR1 MDHEN and CDR2 SYDVKM come from the germline V gene. The CDR3 covers 13 residues. This chain's CDR3 is CASSGQGWNEKFF. Here the CDR3 DNA reads TGTGCCAGCAGTGGACAGGGTTGGAATGAGAAGTTCTTC.

With regard to this clonotype: This sequence may be a read error, since a much larger clone differs from it by one base. This chain links TRBV12-3 or TRBV12-4 with TRBJ1-2; no reliable D call. The CDR3 is 13 amino acids. The CDR3 nucleotides read TGTGCCAGCAGTGTGGATGATAACTATCGCTACACCTTC. Protein product: CASSVDDNYRYTF.

With respect to this clonotype: One end of the junction is discordant with germline, which a read error may explain. The chain joins TRBV11-2 to TRBJ1-2; D remains ambiguous. This CDR3 spans 11 amino acids. CDR1 is SGHAT and CDR2 is FQNNGV in the germline V gene. CDR3 in amino acids: CVSSSRDGYTF. CDR3 sequence (DNA): TGTGTCAGCAGCTCGAGGGATGGCTACACCTTC.

Turning to this clonotype: This could be a read error, since a much larger clone is one nucleotide away. The V call is TRBV28, the J call TRBJ2-7; 10 bases align to TRBD1. The trim removed 5 bases at V and 7 bases at J, leaving 8 bases unmatched. The CDR3 is made up of 14 amino acids. Germline lookup yields CDR1 MDHEN and CDR2 SYDVKM. DNA for the CDR3: TGTGCCAGCAGTCCGACAGGGGGCTTCGGGGAGCAGTACTTC. It encodes CASSPTGGFGEQYF.

Ten or more counts support this clonotype. The chain links TRBV4-2 to TRBJ2-1, with 8 bases lining up with TRBD2. V shed 0 bases and J 6 bases; nucleotides not matched to a gene: 10. Germline loops: CDR1 LGHNA, CDR2 YNFKEQ. There are 17 residues in the CDR3. CDR3: CASSQDWAGGNVNEQFF. CDR3 DNA: TGTGCCAGCAGCCAAGATTGGGCGGGAGGAAATGTCAATGAGCAGTTCTTC.

Worth noting for this clonotype: The junction departs from the called germline gene at one end, perhaps through a read error. The V call is TRBV6-1, the J call TRBJ2-7, with 10 bases aligning to TRBD2. Germline V gives CDR1 MNHNS, CDR2 SASEGT. CDR3 length: 15 residues. The CDR3 nucleotides are TGTGCCAACAGTGAAGCTAGCGGGAGCTCCTACGAGCAGTACTTC. This translates into CANSEASGSSYEQYF.

Concerning this clonotype: No conserved phenylalanine or tryptophan ends this CDR3, so it is likely a read error. The chain links TRBV11-2 to TRBJ2-2; D gene ambiguous. V lost 0 bases, J lost 8 bases, and 7 bases lay in between. Per germline, CDR1 SGHAT and CDR2 FQNNGV. This CDR3 spans 13 amino acids. The CDR3: CASSLEWAGELFS. In DNA form, the CDR3 reads TGTGCCAGCAGCTTAGAGTGGGCAGGGGAGCTGTTTTCT.

V and J are TRBV20-1 and TRBJ1-4, with TRBD1 matching 7 bases. CDR1 DFQATT and CDR2 SNEGSKA come from the germline V gene (reference sequence). V was clipped by 4 bases and J by 7 bases; unmatched bases: 3. The CDR3 loop spans 12 amino acids. The CDR3 sequence: CSAMGDSEKLFF. CDR3 DNA sequence: TGCAGTGCTATGGGGGACAGTGAAAAACTGTTTTTT.

In the case of this clonotype: Germline is not matched at one junction end, which may reflect a read error. The rearrangement uses TRBV28 and TRBJ2-1; 9 nucleotides line up with TRBD2. The CDR3 sequence is 14 residues long. Germline CDR1 MDHEN, CDR2 SYDVKM. The CDR3 DNA reads TGTGCCATCAGTTTAGCGGGAGTACGGAATGAGCAGTTCTTC. Translation: CAISLAGVRNEQFF.

A remark on this clonotype: With a much larger clone just one base away, this may be a read error. The V gene is TRBV6-1, the J gene TRBJ2-2; tentative D call: TRBD2 (6 bases). Trimming stripped 8 bases from V and 5 bases from J, with 15 bases between. Germline CDR1 is MNHNS and CDR2 is SASEGT. There are 14 residues in the CDR3. The CDR3 DNA is TGTGCCAGCCCCCGAGTGGAGGGGACCGGGGAGCTGTTTTTT. Its translation: CASPRVEGTGELFF.

This clonotype has more than one count but fewer than ten. This may arise from a read error, as a much more abundant clone is one base away. V is TRBV6-5 and J is TRBJ2-3; a possible D gene is TRBD2 (5 bases). CDR1 and CDR2 from the germline V gene are MNHEY and SVGAGI. CDR3 size: 15 residues. In DNA form, the CDR3 reads TGTGCCAGCAGTTACTCGAGAGGGAACACAGATACGCTGTATTTT. This codes for CASSYSRGNTDTLYF.

Details on this clonotype: This may come from a read error, since a much larger clone is one base off. This chain links TRBV5-1 with TRBJ2-1; D possibly corresponds to TRBD1 (6 bases). This CDR3 comprises 15 residues. CDR1 SGHRS and CDR2 YFSETQ come from the germline V gene. Deletions cut 4 bases from V and 5 bases from J, with 16 bases between. The CDR3 is CASSPGQSLNNEQFF. Written as DNA, the CDR3 is TGCGCCAGCAGCCCCGGACAGAGTCTTAACAATGAGCAGTTCTTC.

On this clonotype itself: One junction end does not reproduce the germline sequence, and a read error may be involved. This CDR3 reads CASSLADSGYTIYF. CDR3 nucleotides: TGCGCCAGCAGCTTGGCCGATTCTGGATACACCATATATTTT. The genes are TRBV5-1 and TRBJ1-3, with no clear D. Germline V gene data show CDR1 as SGHRS and CDR2 as YFSETQ. The CDR3 covers 14 residues.

Regarding this clonotype: A read error may account for a junction end that differs from germline. CDR3 DNA: TGTGGCAGCAGCTTACCTCGTGGGGGTAATCGCGCCGGGGAGCTGTTTTTT. This encodes CGSSLPRGGNRAGELFF. The gene calls are TRBV11-3 and TRBJ2-2; the D gene could be TRBD1 or TRBD2 (5 bases each). This CDR3 region has 17 residues. Germline V gene sequence: CDR1 SGHNT, CDR2 YENEEA.

The chain joins TRBV7-3 to TRBJ2-5, with D unclear. This CDR3 is 14 amino acids long. V lost 0 bases to trimming and J lost 5 bases, with 10 bases between them. CDR1 and CDR2 (germline): SGHTA, FQGTGA. The CDR3 spells CASSLTGFGETQYF. Written as DNA, the CDR3 is TGTGCCAGCAGCTTAACGGGTTTCGGGGAGACCCAGTACTTC.

Points on this clonotype: A junction boundary mismatches the germline segment, possibly from a read error. The chain employs TRBV28 and TRBJ1-1, with D perhaps TRBD1 (5 bases). Germline V gene data show CDR1 as MDHEN and CDR2 as SYDVKM. This CDR3 is 15 amino acids long. CDR3 region: CASSPTGRGNIEAFF. In DNA form, the CDR3 reads TGTGCCAGCAGTCCGACGGGACGGGGTAACATTGAAGCTTTCTTT. The whole variable domain, filled in from reference TRBV28 and TRBJ1-1, reads DVKVTQSSRYLVKRTGEKVFLECVQDMDHENMFWYRQDPGLGLRLIYFSYDVKMKEKGDIPEGYSVSREKKERFSLILESASTNQTSMYLCASSPTGRGNIEAFFGQGTRLTVV.

In the case of this clonotype: The conserved phenylalanine or tryptophan normally closing the CDR3 is absent here, so this likely arose from a read error. This chain connects TRBV11-2 to TRBJ2-5; tentative D call: TRBD2 (7 bases). Trimming left V 8 bases short and J 5 bases short, with 24 bases between. CDR3 length: 16 residues. Per germline, CDR1 SGHAT and CDR2 FQNNGV. CDR3 nucleotide sequence: TGTGCCAGCGCCGAGGGGGGGGGCGCGACGTTCGAGACCCAGTACCTC. Translating it yields CASAEGGGATFETQYL.

Points on this clonotype: Since a much larger clone is just one base distant, this may be a read error. The chain has TRBV5-1 and TRBJ2-3; 10 bases are a match to TRBD2. Germline CDR1 reads SGHRS; CDR2 reads YFSETQ. This CDR3 region has 18 residues. CDR3 protein: CASSLVPGLAQSTDMQYF. CDR3 bases: TGCGCCAGCAGCCTAGTCCCGGGACTAGCGCAAAGCACAGATATGCAGTATTTT.

This clonotype occurred many times. The V and J genes are TRBV4-1 and TRBJ2-3; 9 bases line up with TRBD2. The CDR3 has 18 amino acids. Per germline, CDR1 MGHRA and CDR2 YSYEKL. V shed 1 base, J shed 3 bases, and the junction held 11 bases outside the gene matches. CDR3 protein: CASSQVCGSGRGTDTQYF. The CDR3 nucleotides are TGCGCCAGCAGCCAAGTCTGTGGTAGCGGGAGAGGTACAGATACGCAGTATTTT.

The sample holds many counts of this clonotype. One end of the junction fails to match germline, which may point to a read error. V gene TRBV14 combines with J gene TRBJ2-3; D gene unclear. Germline CDR1 SGHDN, CDR2 FVKESK. The CDR3 runs to 12 residues. The CDR3 DNA reads as TGTGCCAGCAGCCAACACTCTAACGCGTTCCATTTT. Amino acid sequence: CASSQHSNAFHF.

The rearrangement joins TRBV5-1 to TRBJ2-2; D assignment may be TRBD1 or TRBD2 (6 bases each). Trimming cost V 6 bases and J 1 base, with 16 bases left between them. CDR1 SGHRS and CDR2 YFSETQ come from the germline V gene. This CDR3 has 16 amino acids. CDR3 sequence (DNA): TGCGCCAGCACCCCCCCGGGGGCCATGAACACCGGGGAGCTGTTTTTT. It encodes CASTPPGAMNTGELFF. The entire variable domain, with the rest obtained from reference TRBV5-1 and TRBJ2-2, is as follows: KAGVTQTPRYLIKTRGQQVTLSCSPISGHRSVSWYQQTPGQGLQFLFEYFSETQRNKGNFPGRFSGRQFSNSRSEMNVSTLELGDSALYLCASTPPGAMNTGELFFGEGSRLTVL.